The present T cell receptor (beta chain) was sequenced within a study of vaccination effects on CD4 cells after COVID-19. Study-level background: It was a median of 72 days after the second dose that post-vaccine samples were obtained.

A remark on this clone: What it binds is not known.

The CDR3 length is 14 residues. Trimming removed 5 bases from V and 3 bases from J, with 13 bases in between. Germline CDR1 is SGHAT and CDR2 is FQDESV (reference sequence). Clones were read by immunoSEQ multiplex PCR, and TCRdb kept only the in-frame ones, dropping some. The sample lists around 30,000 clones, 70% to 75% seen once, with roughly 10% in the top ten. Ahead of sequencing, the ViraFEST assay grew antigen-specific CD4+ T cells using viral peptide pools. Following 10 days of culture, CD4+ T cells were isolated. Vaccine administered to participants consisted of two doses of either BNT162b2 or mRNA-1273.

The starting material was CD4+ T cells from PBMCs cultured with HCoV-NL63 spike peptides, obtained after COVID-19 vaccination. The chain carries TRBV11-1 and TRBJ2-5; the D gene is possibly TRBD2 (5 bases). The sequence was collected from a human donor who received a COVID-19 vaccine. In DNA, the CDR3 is TGTGCCAGCAGCCCCGACGGACTGGAAGAGACCCAGTACTTC. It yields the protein CASSPDGLEETQYF.